This T cell receptor beta chain was recovered during a study of cytomegalovirus exposure and HLA in healthy donors. The study's findings and limits: Presence/absence analyses assumed roughly uniform sequencing depth across donors.

The PCR employed 60 Vbeta primers together with 13 Jbeta primers. Some clones are missing from TCRdb's copy, which holds only in-frame ones; the method was immunoSEQ multiplex PCR. The sample yields about 200,000 clones, about 80% seen once. As to this clone: The antigen is not known.

Losses at the gene ends were 6 bases for V and 0 bases for J; bases not matched to a gene: 9. Germline lookup yields CDR1 SNHLY and CDR2 FYNNEI. The CDR3 runs 16 residues. The sequencing sample was made of PBMCs. V is TRBV2 and J is TRBJ2-7; TRBD2 agrees at 9 bases. This sequence originates from a man aged 35 to 55 in good health and CMV-seropositive. The chain's CDR3 is CASRFTSGRHSYEQYF. In nucleotides, the CDR3 is TGTGCCAGCAGGTTTACTAGCGGGCGCCACTCCTACGAGCAGTACTTC.